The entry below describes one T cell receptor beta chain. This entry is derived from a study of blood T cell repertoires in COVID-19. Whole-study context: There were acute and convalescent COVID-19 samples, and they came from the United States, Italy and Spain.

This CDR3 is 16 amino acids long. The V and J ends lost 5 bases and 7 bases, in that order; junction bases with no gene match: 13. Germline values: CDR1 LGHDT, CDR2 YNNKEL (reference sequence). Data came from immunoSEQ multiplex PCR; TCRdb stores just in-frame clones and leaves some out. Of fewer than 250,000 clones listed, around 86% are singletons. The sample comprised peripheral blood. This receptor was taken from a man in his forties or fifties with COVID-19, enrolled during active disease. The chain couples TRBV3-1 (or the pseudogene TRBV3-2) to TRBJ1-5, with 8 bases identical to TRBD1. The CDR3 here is CASSLGQVARGQPQHF. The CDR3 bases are TGTGCCAGCAGCTTGGGACAGGTGGCCAGGGGGCAGCCCCAGCATTTT.